Listed below are T cell receptor beta chains from one sample, sequenced in a study of response to subunit inactivated influenza vaccine. TCRdb re-called the RT-PCR reads through MiXCR, storing one row per CDR3 protein. The sample lists hundreds of thousands of distinct CDR3 sequences, around 15% occurring once. The specimen was PBMCs from blood, collected approximately 15 days before vaccination. The receptor set was obtained from a man in his fifties or sixties who received an inactivated influenza vaccine. CDR3s include the opening cysteine and the closing phenylalanine or tryptophan. The order of the fields is J gene, V gene, D gene, CDR3 protein. D genes are given only for firm matches.

J gene: TRBJ2-1; V gene: TRBV7-9; D gene: TRBD2; CDR3 protein: CASSWGLAGYEQFF
J gene: TRBJ2-1; V gene: TRBV12-3/TRBV12-4; D gene: TRBD1; CDR3 protein: CASSQPGQGVSYNEQFF
J gene: TRBJ2-5; V gene: TRBV2; D gene: NA; CDR3 protein: CASTGQLGETQYF
J gene: TRBJ2-2; V gene: TRBV19; D gene: TRBD2; CDR3 protein: CASSSVAGGFNTGELFF
J gene: TRBJ2-3; V gene: TRBV23-1; D gene: TRBD1; CDR3 protein: CASSPTLRTGGTDTQYF
J gene: TRBJ2-3; V gene: TRBV7-9; D gene: NA; CDR3 protein: CASSLRRGLSTDTQYF
J gene: TRBJ1-1; V gene: TRBV29-1; D gene: NA; CDR3 protein: CSVELQSGTEAFF
J gene: TRBJ2-5; V gene: TRBV6-5; D gene: TRBD1; CDR3 protein: CASSYSGRGSETQYF
J gene: TRBJ2-5; V gene: TRBV20-1; D gene: TRBD2; CDR3 protein: CSASLAGVQTQYF
J gene: TRBJ2-3; V gene: TRBV12-5; D gene: NA; CDR3 protein: CASGLVLGGPDTQYF
J gene: TRBJ2-5; V gene: TRBV3-1; D gene: TRBD1; CDR3 protein: CASSQQTGPSETQYF
J gene: TRBJ2-1; V gene: TRBV20-1; D gene: TRBD2; CDR3 protein: CRPSGGSSYNEQFF
J gene: TRBJ2-3; V gene: TRBV5-1; D gene: NA; CDR3 protein: CASSLVGETDTQYF
J gene: TRBJ2-7; V gene: TRBV12-3/TRBV12-4; D gene: NA; CDR3 protein: CASSLWPAQGYEQYF
J gene: TRBJ2-5; V gene: TRBV29-1; D gene: TRBD2; CDR3 protein: CSVELGLAGVSTQYF
J gene: TRBJ2-3; V gene: TRBV11-2; D gene: NA; CDR3 protein: CASSFKGGLLTSTDTQYF
J gene: TRBJ1-5; V gene: TRBV18; D gene: NA; CDR3 protein: CASSPGRDQPQHF
J gene: TRBJ2-3; V gene: TRBV7-2; D gene: TRBD2; CDR3 protein: CASSLVLAGVRDTQYF
J gene: TRBJ1-3; V gene: TRBV29-1; D gene: NA; CDR3 protein: CSVEDGLGNTIYF
J gene: TRBJ2-6; V gene: TRBV20-1; D gene: TRBD2; CDR3 protein: CSARGLADAKANVLTF
J gene: TRBJ2-1; V gene: TRBV5-5; D gene: TRBD2; CDR3 protein: CASSFGTSGPRNEQFF
J gene: TRBJ2-1; V gene: TRBV4-2; D gene: NA; CDR3 protein: CASSLRDTLYNEQFF
J gene: TRBJ2-2; V gene: TRBV5-1; D gene: TRBD2; CDR3 protein: CASSSRLAGNTGELFF
J gene: TRBJ2-1; V gene: TRBV20-1; D gene: TRBD2; CDR3 protein: CSARDLSGGYNEQFF
J gene: TRBJ2-4; V gene: TRBV12-3/TRBV12-4; D gene: NA; CDR3 protein: CASSLNVIQYF
J gene: TRBJ2-1; V gene: TRBV10-3; D gene: TRBD2; CDR3 protein: CAIMGEREGYNEQFF
J gene: TRBJ2-3; V gene: TRBV11-2; D gene: NA; CDR3 protein: CASSFLVKDTQYF
J gene: TRBJ2-2; V gene: TRBV7-6; D gene: TRBD1; CDR3 protein: CASSLGGQGARTGELFF
J gene: TRBJ2-2; V gene: TRBV24-1; D gene: NA; CDR3 protein: CAPSSSGELFF